This T cell receptor (beta chain) was observed in a study of CD8 T cells in ankylosing spondylitis. Study outcomes and limitations: Matched ankylosing spondylitis synovial fluid reportedly showed significant enrichment of disease-linked clones. Previously reported in reactive arthritis synovial fluid and blood were some of the motif variants. Among TCR beta sequences, a motif of under ten highly homologous variants appeared characteristic of ankylosing spondylitis blood.

This clonotype was picked up a small number of times. Its antigen is not identified. Libraries for TCR beta were made by quantitative 5'-RACE with molecular barcodes. Using its own MiXCR run on the 5' RACE reads, TCRdb lists one record per CDR3 protein. The table lists 400,000 or so distinct CDR3 sequences, roughly 26% of them singletons, with approximately 1% in the top ten. The germline V and J ends were trimmed by 4 bases and 0 bases, with 10 bases remaining between them. The germline gives CDR1 KGHSH, CDR2 LQKENI. CDR3 length: 15 residues. This chain connects TRBV18 to TRBJ1-5; D is possibly TRBD1 (6 bases). This sequence was found in a male donor with ankylosing spondylitis. The sequenced sample was blood, either unsorted or a sorted T cell fraction (not recorded which). CDR3 nucleotides: TGTGCCAGCTCACAAGGACAGAATAGCAATCAGCCCCAGCATTTT. Protein product: CASSQGQNSNQPQHF.